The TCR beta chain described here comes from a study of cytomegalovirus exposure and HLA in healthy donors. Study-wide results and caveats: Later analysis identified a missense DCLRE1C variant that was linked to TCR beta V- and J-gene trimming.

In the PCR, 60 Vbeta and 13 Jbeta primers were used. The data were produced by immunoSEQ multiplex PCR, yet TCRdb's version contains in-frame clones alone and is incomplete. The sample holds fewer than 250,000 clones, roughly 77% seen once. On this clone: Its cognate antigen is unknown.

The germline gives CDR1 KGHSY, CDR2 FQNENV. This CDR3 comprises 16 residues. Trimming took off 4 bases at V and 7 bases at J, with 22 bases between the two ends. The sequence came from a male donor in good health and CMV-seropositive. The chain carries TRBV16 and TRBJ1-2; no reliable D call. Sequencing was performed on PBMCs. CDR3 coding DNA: TGTGCCAGCAGCCCGTATTCAACAGAGTCGGTCGCTGGCTACACCTTC. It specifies CASSPYSTESVAGYTF. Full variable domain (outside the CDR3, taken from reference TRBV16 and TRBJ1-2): GEEVAQTPKHLVRGEGQKAKLYCAPIKGHSYVFWYQQVLKNEFKFLISFQNENVFDETGMPKERFSAKCLPNSPCSLEIQATKLEDSAVYFCASSPYSTESVAGYTFGSGTRLTVV.